Included here is one T cell receptor (beta chain) sequence, with context. What it binds is unknown. This CDR3 spans 14 amino acids. Germline CDR1 and CDR2: KGHDR and SFDVKD. J lost 5 bases, V lost 4 bases, and 4 bases had no gene match. Only in-frame clones appear in the TCRdb table, and some are missing; sequencing was by immunoSEQ multiplex PCR. The sample has tens of thousands of clones; approximately 70% are singletons. Subsequent to a culture period of around eleven days, CD4+ T cells were isolated. Their SARS-CoV-2 infection, verified by PCR, occurred between March and December 2020. This sample is drawn from a study of vaccination effects on CD4 cells after COVID-19.

This TCR was sampled from a human donor who had a prior SARS-CoV-2 infection. The specimen comprised CD4+ T cells from PBMCs cultured without peptide, sampled before COVID-19 vaccination. The V gene is TRBV24-1, the J gene TRBJ2-5; 9 nucleotides agree with TRBD1. CDR3 residues: CATSETGGRETQYF. CDR3 in DNA: TGTGCCACCAGTGAGACAGGGGGTCGGGAGACCCAGTACTTC.